This T cell receptor beta chain was recorded in a study of CD8+ T cells in alopecia areata. Across the study: Treated patients were given oral tofacitinib, which was dosed at 5 to 10 mg twice daily.

Study conclusions and caveats: Between patients, shared TCR sequences were less clear than in mice. This was possibly due in part to HLA diversity in the patient population. Many expanded lesional clones stayed in scalp and blood while on tofacitinib.

Of note for this clone: Its antigen is still unknown.

Noted treatment: oral pan-JAK inhibitor, 5-10 mg twice daily. It was from alopecia areata patients that lesional scalp punch biopsies and peripheral blood were collected. Following extraction, RNA underwent reverse transcription to cDNA, which served as the sequencing template. The method was immunoSEQ multiplex PCR; TCRdb's version includes in-frame clones alone and lacks a portion of them. The data contain 3,900 or so clones, around 70% of them singletons. Germline lookup yields CDR1 SGHKS and CDR2 YYEKEE (reference sequence). This CDR3 has 14 amino acids. Unmatched junction bases numbered 9, after V lost 5 bases and J lost 6 bases.

This receptor was identified in a human donor with alopecia areata. Sample: skin, taken at week 24, from a patient treated with tofacitinib. The rearrangement links TRBV5-5 to TRBJ1-1; 8 nucleotides line up with TRBD1. This chain's CDR3 is CASSHLGQGSEAFF. In DNA form, the CDR3 reads TGTGCCAGCAGTCACCTAGGACAGGGCTCTGAAGCTTTCTTT.